Presented here are 18 T cell receptor beta chains from one specimen sequenced in a study of cytomegalovirus exposure and HLA in healthy donors. The PCR had 60 Vbeta and 13 Jbeta primers. Generated by immunoSEQ multiplex PCR, the TCRdb table keeps only in-frame clones and is missing some. The profile shows about 140,000 clones, 76% of them singletons. The sequenced material came from PBMCs. Every receptor here comes from a man between 35 and 55 years old in good health and CMV-seronegative.

The chain joins TRBV4-3 to TRBJ2-7; 9 bases are shared with TRBD2. V shed 1 base and J 6 bases; nucleotides not matched to a gene: 4. This CDR3 contains 14 residues. Germline CDR1 and CDR2: LGHNA and YSLEER. This CDR3 is CASSQVAGDSEQYF. The CDR3 DNA reads as TGCGCCAGCAGCCAAGTAGCGGGAGACTCCGAGCAGTACTTC.

This clone has a single count. This sequence joins TRBV7-9 and TRBJ1-1, with 7 bases fitting TRBD1. CDR3 length: 15 amino acids. Losses at the gene ends were 0 bases for V and 5 bases for J; bases not matched to a gene: 6. Germline CDR1 is SEHNR and CDR2 is FQNEAQ (reference sequence). The CDR3 sequence is CASSLAEGANTEAFF. Here the CDR3 DNA reads TGTGCCAGCAGCTTAGCGGAGGGGGCGAATACTGAAGCTTTCTTT.

V usage is TRBV5-8 and J usage is TRBJ2-3; 10 bases are a match to TRBD2. From germline, CDR1 is SGHTS and CDR2 YDEGEE. The junction had 9 bases not matched to a gene; V was cut back by 6 bases and J by 8 bases. The CDR3 contains 14 residues. CDR3 nucleotide sequence: TGTGCCAGCACCCCTAGAGGGACTAGCGTTACGCAGTATTTT. It specifies CASTPRGTSVTQYF.

This rearrangement joins TRBV5-1 to TRBJ2-6, with D possibly matching TRBD2 (6 bases). This CDR3 has 18 residues. The V and J ends lost 4 bases and 0 bases respectively, with 17 bases between them. Germline V gene sequence: CDR1 SGHRS, CDR2 YFSETQ. The CDR3 spells CASSPPRLGTSGANVLTF. CDR3 nucleotide sequence: TGCGCCAGCAGCCCTCCAAGACTAGGCACCTCTGGGGCCAACGTCCTGACTTTC.

The chain employs TRBV2 and TRBJ1-2; 8 bases line up with TRBD1. Per the germline V gene, CDR1 is SNHLY and CDR2 is FYNNEI. V dropped 8 bases and J dropped 2; count of bases not matched to a gene: 4. The CDR3 covers 13 residues. In DNA, the CDR3 is TGTGCCAGCGGGAGACAGGGGAACTATGGCTACACCTTC. Encoded protein: CASGRQGNYGYTF.

This clone was counted once. The rearrangement links TRBV7-8 to TRBJ2-7; 10 bases are a match to TRBD2. The CDR3 spans 14 residues. Germline assignment: CDR1 SGHVS and CDR2 FQNEAQ. V lost 2 bases, J lost 6 bases, and 4 bases stayed unmatched. The CDR3 sequence is CASSLLAGVGEQYF. The DNA for the CDR3 is TGTGCCAGCAGCTTACTAGCGGGAGTAGGCGAGCAGTACTTC.

This clone occurred once. The chain joins TRBV6-5 to TRBJ1-1, with D possibly TRBD1 on 5 matching bases. In germline, CDR1 is MNHEY, CDR2 SVGAGI. V shed 0 bases and J shed 0 bases, with 8 bases lying between them. The CDR3 consists of 15 residues. The CDR3 DNA reads TGTGCCAGCAGTTACTCATACAGGATGAACACTGAAGCTTTCTTT. It translates to CASSYSYRMNTEAFF.

The chain recombines TRBV5-1 with TRBJ2-2, with D perhaps matching TRBD1 (5 bases). Deletions cut 1 base from V and 1 base from J, with 5 bases between. CDR1 and CDR2 (germline): SGHRS, YFSETQ. The CDR3 has 14 amino acids. CDR3 in DNA: TGCGCCAGCAGCTTGACAGGGAACACCGGGGAGCTGTTTTTT. Translation: CASSLTGNTGELFF.

The gene calls are TRBV7-3 and TRBJ2-7; 10 bases agree with TRBD2. Germline CDR1 and CDR2: SGHTA and FQGTGA. V shed 2 bases and J 4 bases; nucleotides not matched to a gene: 11. This CDR3 is 17 amino acids long. In DNA form, the CDR3 reads TGTGCCAGCAGCTTAGTCCCCCCCCTAGCGGGGGCTTACGAGCAGTACTTC. Its translation: CASSLVPPLAGAYEQYF.

The chain couples TRBV5-4 to TRBJ1-2; 7 bases are a match to TRBD1. Trimming at V came to 2 bases and at J to 7 bases, leaving 5 bases not matched to a gene. Per the germline V gene, CDR1 is SGHNT and CDR2 is YYREEE (reference sequence). This CDR3 region has 13 residues. The CDR3 DNA reads as TGTGCCAGCAGCTTTCCACAGGGGTCTGGCTACACCTTC. Translated, it gives CASSFPQGSGYTF.

Only one count was recorded for this clone. The V gene is TRBV9, the J gene TRBJ2-7; 8 bases agree with TRBD1. V lost 3 bases and J lost 4; bases outside the gene matches: 6. Germline V gene lookup returns CDR1 SGDLS and CDR2 YYNGEE. This CDR3 comprises 14 residues. This CDR3 is CASSGGTGPYEQYF. The CDR3 DNA sequence: TGTGCCAGCAGCGGTGGGACAGGCCCTTACGAGCAGTACTTC.

The chain links TRBV25-1 to TRBJ1-1; the match to TRBD1 covers 8 bases. Germline-derived CDR1 and CDR2 are MGHDK and SYGVNS. The V and J ends lost 7 bases and 2 bases, in that order; junction bases with no gene match: 9. The length of the CDR3 is 15 residues. CDR3 sequence: CASTRTGLLNTEAFF. The CDR3 nucleotides read TGTGCCAGCACCCGGACAGGGCTCCTTAACACTGAAGCTTTCTTT.

This clone was seen a few times. The V gene is TRBV28, the J gene TRBJ1-4; 8 bases map to TRBD1. Germline values: CDR1 MDHEN, CDR2 SYDVKM. This CDR3 has 14 residues. Germline trimming cut 5 bases from V and 8 bases from J; bases unmatched to any gene: 7. Here the CDR3 reads CASSDQGAREKLFF. The CDR3 DNA sequence: TGTGCCAGCAGTGACCAGGGGGCAAGGGAAAAACTGTTTTTT.

The genes are TRBV29-1 and TRBJ1-2, with D maybe TRBD1 (6 bases). CDR1 is SQVTM, CDR2 ANQGSEA, per germline. The CDR3 runs to 12 residues. Deletions cut 6 bases from V and 6 bases from J, with 14 bases between. The CDR3 DNA sequence: TGCAGCGTAAGCCGGGACATGGATGGCTACACCTTC. Translation gives CSVSRDMDGYTF.

The CDR3 nucleotides read TGTGCCAGCAGCAAAACGGGGGATAACACTGAAGCTTTCTTT. Amino acid sequence: CASSKTGDNTEAFF. The V gene is TRBV6-1, the J gene TRBJ1-1; a possible D gene is TRBD1 (5 bases). The CDR3 sequence is 14 residues long. The V and J ends lost 6 bases and 2 bases respectively, with 13 bases between them. Germline values: CDR1 MNHNS, CDR2 SASEGT.

The table lists this clone with many counts. The chain uses TRBV5-4 and TRBJ2-7, with 7 bases identical to TRBD1. CDR3 length: 14 amino acids. V lost 4 bases and J lost 1; bases outside the gene matches: 5. Germline loops: CDR1 SGHNT, CDR2 YYREEE (reference sequence). CDR3 in amino acids: CASSLRTGSYEQYF. CDR3 in DNA: TGTGCCAGCAGCCTGAGGACAGGATCCTACGAGCAGTACTTC.

J is TRBJ2-7 and V is TRBV9; 9 bases fit TRBD1. Germline lookup yields CDR1 SGDLS and CDR2 YYNGEE. The CDR3 covers 15 residues. Germline trimming cut 4 bases from V and 5 bases from J; bases unmatched to any gene: 10. The CDR3 bases are TGTGCCAGCAGCCCCCAGACAGGGGGGTCCCACGAGCAGTACTTC. Protein sequence: CASSPQTGGSHEQYF.

The chain is built from TRBV5-1 and TRBJ2-7; 11 bases are shared with TRBD2. The CDR3 consists of 14 residues. J was trimmed by 6 bases and V by 3 bases; bases with no gene match: 5. Germline V gives CDR1 SGHRS, CDR2 YFSETQ. CDR3 in amino acids: CASSSGTSGSEQYF. CDR3 nucleotides: TGCGCCAGCAGCTCCGGGACTAGCGGTTCCGAGCAGTACTTC. Together with reference TRBV5-1 and TRBJ2-7, the CDR3 gives the full variable domain: KAGVTQTPRYLIKTRGQQVTLSCSPISGHRSVSWYQQTPGQGLQFLFEYFSETQRNKGNFPGRFSGRQFSNSRSEMNVSTLELGDSALYLCASSSGTSGSEQYFGPGTRLTVT.